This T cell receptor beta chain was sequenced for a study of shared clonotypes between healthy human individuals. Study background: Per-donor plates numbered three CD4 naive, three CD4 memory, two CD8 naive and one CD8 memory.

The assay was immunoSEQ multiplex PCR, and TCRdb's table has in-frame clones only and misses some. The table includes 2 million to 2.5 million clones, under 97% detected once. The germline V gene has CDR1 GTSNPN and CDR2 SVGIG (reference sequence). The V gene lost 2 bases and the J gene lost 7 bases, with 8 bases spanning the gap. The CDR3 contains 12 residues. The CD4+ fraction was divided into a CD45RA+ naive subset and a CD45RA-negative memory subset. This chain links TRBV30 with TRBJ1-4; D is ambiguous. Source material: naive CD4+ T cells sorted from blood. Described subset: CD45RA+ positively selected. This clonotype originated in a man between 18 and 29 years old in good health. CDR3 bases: TGTGCCTGGAGTAGCCAGGCTGAAAAACTGTTTTTT. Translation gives CAWSSQAEKLFF.